This T cell receptor (beta chain) was recorded in a study of blood T cell repertoires in COVID-19. Background on the study: Material from acute and convalescent COVID-19 was sourced from the United States, Italy and Spain. In each case, the material was cDNA or gDNA derived from T cells, B-cell-depleted T cells, or PBMCs.

Clones were read by immunoSEQ multiplex PCR, and TCRdb kept only the in-frame ones, dropping some. Of a few hundred thousand clones listed, around four fifths are singletons. The V segment lost 6 bases and the J segment 9 bases; nucleotides outside the gene matches: 9. This CDR3 comprises 15 residues. The germline gives CDR1 MDHEN, CDR2 SYDVKM. Ages ranged from 18 to 89 years, with residence in 24 US areas. All recovered Cohort 3 donors got two negative PCRs, got clearance, or saw symptom resolution. Input material: PBMCs or T cells enriched from blood (not recorded which). The chain uses TRBV28 and TRBJ2-1, with 12 bases identical to TRBD1. This clonotype originated in a woman aged 45-65 years who had recovered from COVID-19. The CDR3 bases are TGTGCCAGCAGAGGACCGGGACAGGGGGCCGGTGAGCAGTTCTTC. This gives the protein CASRGPGQGAGEQFF.